This TCR beta chain was captured in a study of cytomegalovirus exposure and HLA in healthy donors. A multiplex PCR was run with 60 Vbeta primers and 13 Jbeta primers. The table came from immunoSEQ multiplex PCR; TCRdb's copy has only in-frame clones and leaves some out. The sample includes more than 100,000 clones, roughly 80% of them seen just once. The V gene end was trimmed by 6 bases and the J gene end by 6 bases; junction bases not matched to a gene: 9. Per germline, CDR1 SNHLY and CDR2 FYNNEI. The CDR3 contains 16 residues. Source material: PBMCs. The sequence was obtained from a man younger than 40 in good health and CMV-seronegative. This chain uses TRBV2 with TRBJ1-6; 9 bases line up with TRBD1. The chain's CDR3 is CASRDPGQGTNSPLHF. In nucleotides, the CDR3 is TGTGCCAGCAGGGACCCCGGACAGGGGACTAATTCACCCCTCCACTTT. The full variable domain, in which reference TRBV2 and TRBJ1-6 provide the parts outside the CDR3, is EPEVTQTPSHQVTQMGQEVILRCVPISNHLYFYWYRQILGQKVEFLVSFYNNEISEKSEIFDDQFSVERPDGSNFTLKIRSTKLEDSAMYFCASRDPGQGTNSPLHFGNGTRLTVT.